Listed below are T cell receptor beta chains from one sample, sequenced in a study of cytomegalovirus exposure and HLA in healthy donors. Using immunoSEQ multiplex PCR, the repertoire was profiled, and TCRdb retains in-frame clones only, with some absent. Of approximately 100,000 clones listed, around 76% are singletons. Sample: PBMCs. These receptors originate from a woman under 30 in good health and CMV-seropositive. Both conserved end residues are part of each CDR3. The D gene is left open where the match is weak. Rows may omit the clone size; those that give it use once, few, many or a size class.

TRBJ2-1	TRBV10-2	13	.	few	CALPCSGVGEQFF	TGCGCCCTACCGTGTTCAGGGGTAGGTGAGCAGTTCTTC
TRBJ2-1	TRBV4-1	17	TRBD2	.	CASSPWPKREIGNEQFF	TGCGCCAGCAGCCCTTGGCCAAAGCGGGAGATTGGTAATGAGCAGTTCTTC
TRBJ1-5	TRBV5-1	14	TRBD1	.	CASSQTGVGQPQHF	TGCGCCAGCAGTCAAACAGGGGTTGGTCAGCCCCAGCATTTT
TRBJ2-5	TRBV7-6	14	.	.	CASSPWGEQETQYF	TGTGCCAGCAGTCCGTGGGGAGAACAAGAGACCCAGTACTTC
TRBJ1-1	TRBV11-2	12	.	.	CASSLSYFEAFF	TGTGCCAGCAGCTTATCGTATTTTGAAGCTTTCTTT
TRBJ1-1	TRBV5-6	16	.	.	CASSLVAGSSYTEAFF	TGTGCCAGCAGCTTGGTAGCAGGGTCATCATACACTGAAGCTTTCTTT
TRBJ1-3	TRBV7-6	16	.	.	CASSLGLSNSGNTIYF	TGTGCCAGCAGCCTTGGACTTAGTAACTCTGGAAACACCATATATTTT
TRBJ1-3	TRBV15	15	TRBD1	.	CATSRPGTGENTIYF	TGTGCCACCAGCCGCCCCGGAACAGGGGAGAACACCATATATTTT
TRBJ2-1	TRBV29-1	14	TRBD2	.	CSVEREYSYNEQFF	TGCAGCGTTGAGCGGGAGTACTCCTACAATGAGCAGTTCTTC
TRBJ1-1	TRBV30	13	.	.	CAWSTGMNTEAFF	TGTGCCTGGAGTACAGGGATGAACACTGAAGCTTTCTTT
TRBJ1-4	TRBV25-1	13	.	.	CASSRVINEKLFF	TGTGCCAGCAGCAGGGTGATTAATGAAAAACTGTTTTTT
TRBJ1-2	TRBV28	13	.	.	CASSLDGDYGYTF	TGTGCCAGCAGTTTAGACGGGGACTATGGCTACACCTTC
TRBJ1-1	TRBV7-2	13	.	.	CASSFSGNTEAFF	TGTGCCAGCAGCTTTTCAGGGAACACTGAAGCTTTCTTT
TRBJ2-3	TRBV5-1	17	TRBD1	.	CASSLALGQGYADTQYF	TGCGCCAGCAGCTTGGCCTTGGGACAGGGATACGCAGATACGCAGTATTTT
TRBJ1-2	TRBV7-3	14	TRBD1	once	CASSLGAGGYGYTF	TGTGCCAGCAGCTTAGGGGCAGGGGGCTATGGCTACACCTTC
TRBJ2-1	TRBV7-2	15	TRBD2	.	CASSSRLAGGNEQFF	TGTGCCAGCAGCTCACGACTAGCGGGGGGTAACGAGCAGTTCTTC
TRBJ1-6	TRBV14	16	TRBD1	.	CASSRTGQGRNSPLHF	TGTGCCAGCAGCCGTACAGGACAGGGCCGGAATTCACCCCTCCACTTT
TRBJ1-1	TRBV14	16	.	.	CASSQEFGQGSSEAFF	TGTGCCAGCAGCCAAGAATTCGGGCAGGGTTCGTCTGAAGCTTTCTTT
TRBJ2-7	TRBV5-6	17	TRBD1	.	CASSDGTAGPFTYEQYF	TGTGCCAGCAGCGACGGGACAGCTGGACCATTCACCTACGAGCAGTACTTC
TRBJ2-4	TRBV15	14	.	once	CATSRTVAKNIQYF	TGTGCCACCAGCAGAACTGTAGCCAAAAACATTCAGTACTTC
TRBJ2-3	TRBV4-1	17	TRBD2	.	CASSQVKAGVSTDTQYF	TGCGCCAGCAGCCAAGTCAAAGCGGGAGTTAGCACAGATACGCAGTATTTT
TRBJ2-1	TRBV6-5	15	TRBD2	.	CASSSLTSPDNEQFF	TGTGCCAGCAGTTCCTTGACTAGCCCAGACAATGAGCAGTTCTTC
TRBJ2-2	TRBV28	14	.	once	CASSFPGGSGELFF	TGTGCCAGCAGTTTCCCTGGCGGTTCCGGGGAGCTGTTTTTT